This TCR beta chain is from a study of CD8 T cells in Susac syndrome. General observations from the study: The relatively small number of individuals in the TCR sequencing and HLA analysis was acknowledged by the study.

In blood CD8+ and CD4+ T cells, TCR beta underwent sequencing. Concerning this clonotype itself: What it binds is unknown.

The authors reverse transcribed roughly 0.45 to 1 ug RNA with random hexamers. Amplification of TCR beta CDR3 used immunoSEQ multiplex PCR across 54 Vbeta and 13 Jbeta. TCRdb reprocessed the immunoSEQ multiplex PCR reads with MiXCR, giving one entry per CDR3 protein. The sample comprises around 77,000 distinct CDR3 sequences, over 90% of which are singletons, and 0.1% to 0.12% rests with the top ten. Germline V gene data show CDR1 as ENHRY and CDR2 as SYGVKD. J gave up 4 bases and V 2 bases, and 4 bases lay outside the gene matches. The CDR3 runs 14 residues. The sequenced material came from CD4+ T cells from PBMCs. The rearrangement links TRBV10-3 to TRBJ2-5; 7 bases match TRBD1. This clonotype was obtained from a human donor with multiple sclerosis. This CDR3 reads CAISEPAGGETQYF. The DNA of the CDR3 is TGTGCCATCAGTGAGCCGGCAGGGGGAGAGACCCAGTACTTC.